This passage covers 26 T cell receptor beta chains from one sample sequenced in a study of identical twins. TCRdb reprocessed the 5' RACE reads via MiXCR and lists one record per CDR3 protein. The table includes approximately 280,000 distinct CDR3 sequences, approximately 8.5% detected once. This sample also appeared in a second study, on yellow fever vaccine responses in identical twins.

The source material was memory (CD45RO+) T cells sorted from blood. These receptor sequences come from a woman aged 18-30 years in good health.

The table lists this clonotype with many counts. The rearrangement joins TRBV7-9 to TRBJ2-7, with D maybe TRBD2 (6 bases). The germline gives CDR1 SEHNR, CDR2 FQNEAQ (reference sequence). Trimming took off 5 bases at V and 4 bases at J, with 12 bases between the two ends. The CDR3 spans 13 residues. The CDR3 sequence is CASSRESGYEQYF. CDR3 nucleotide sequence: TGTGCCAGCAGCCGGGAGAGCGGTTACGAGCAGTACTTC.

The sample holds a few counts of this clonotype. This CDR3 reads CASSFGRVNTEAFF. Here the CDR3 DNA reads TGTGCCAGCAGTTTCGGCAGGGTGAACACTGAAGCTTTCTTT. V gene TRBV6-5 combines with J gene TRBJ1-1, with a weak D call TRBD1 (5 bases). CDR1 MNHEY and CDR2 SVGAGI come from the germline V gene. The germline V and J ends were trimmed by 4 bases and 0 bases, with 9 bases remaining between them. The CDR3 is made up of 14 amino acids.

The V call is TRBV2, the J call TRBJ2-7; 8 bases fit TRBD2. V dropped 6 bases and J dropped 0; count of bases not matched to a gene: 13. In germline, CDR1 is SNHLY, CDR2 FYNNEI. The CDR3 extends over 17 amino acids. CDR3 DNA: TGTGCCAGCAGCCCCACTATACTAGCGGTGAGCTCCTACGAGCAGTACGTC. This codes for CASSPTILAVSSYEQYV.

V usage is TRBV14 and J usage is TRBJ2-5; D uncertain. Deletions cut 4 bases from V and 5 bases from J, with 8 bases between. The germline gives CDR1 SGHDN, CDR2 FVKESK. This CDR3 region has 12 residues. In nucleotides, the CDR3 is TGTGCCAGCAGCCGATTCCCGGAGACCCAGTACTTC. Amino acid sequence: CASSRFPETQYF. The variable domain in full, completed from reference TRBV14 and TRBJ2-5, reads EAGVTQFPSHSVIEKGQTVTLRCDPISGHDNLYWYRRVMGKEIKFLLHFVKESKQDESGMPNNRFLAERTGGTYSTLKVQPAELEDSGVYFCASSRFPETQYFGPGTRLLVL.

This clonotype was seen repeatedly, ten times or more. The chain employs TRBV7-9 and TRBJ1-5, with D tentatively TRBD1 (6 bases). Trimming left V 5 bases short and J 0 bases short, with 8 bases between. The germline V gene encodes CDR1 SEHNR and CDR2 FQNEAQ (reference sequence). This CDR3 contains 14 residues. CDR3 region: CASSLQGSNQPQHF. Written as DNA, the CDR3 is TGTGCCAGCAGCCTACAGGGTAGCAATCAGCCCCAGCATTTT.

The V and J genes are TRBV20-1 and TRBJ2-7; D is unclear. V was pared by 2 bases and J by 3 bases, with 14 bases between. Germline V lookup: CDR1 DFQATT, CDR2 SNEGSKA (reference sequence). This CDR3 contains 14 residues. The CDR3, as DNA: TGCAGTGCTAGACAGGCGGCTAAATACTACGAGCAGTACTTC. Protein product: CSARQAAKYYEQYF.

The V call is TRBV27, the J call TRBJ2-5; TRBD1 matches 7 bases. The CDR3 loop spans 15 amino acids. The junction had 3 bases not matched to a gene; V was cut back by 2 bases and J by 0 bases. CDR1 and CDR2 (germline): MNHEY, SMNVEV (reference sequence). The CDR3 DNA follows: TGTGCCAGCAGTTTAAAGGACAGGAACCAAGAGACCCAGTACTTC. It specifies CASSLKDRNQETQYF.

This clonotype has a handful of counts. J is TRBJ2-7 and V is TRBV6-4, with TRBD1 matching 10 bases. J was trimmed by 0 bases and V by 2 bases; bases with no gene match: 1. This CDR3 is 15 amino acids long. The germline V gene has CDR1 MRHNA and CDR2 SNTAGT. Written as DNA, the CDR3 is TGTGCCAGCAGTGACGGGACAGGGGACTCCTACGAGCAGTACTTC. It yields the protein CASSDGTGDSYEQYF.

This clonotype was recorded many times. The chain recombines TRBV12-3 or TRBV12-4 with TRBJ1-3; 7 bases are a match to TRBD1. V was clipped by 6 bases and J by 4 bases; unmatched bases: 6. The CDR3 consists of 14 residues. The CDR3 DNA reads TGTGCCAGCAGGGAACAGGGGACAGGAAACACCATATATTTT. Amino acids: CASREQGTGNTIYF.

The chain carries TRBV11-2 and TRBJ2-3, with 7 bases that match TRBD1. Germline CDR1 and CDR2: SGHAT and FQNNGV. The CDR3 extends over 15 amino acids. The V gene end was trimmed by 5 bases and the J gene end by 3 bases; junction bases not matched to a gene: 8. In nucleotides, the CDR3 is TGTGCCAGCAGCCCCACCGGGACAGAAACAGATACGCAGTATTTT. Translating gives CASSPTGTETDTQYF. The full variable domain, with the rest looked up from reference TRBV11-2 and TRBJ2-3, is EAGVAQSPRYKIIEKRQSVAFWCNPISGHATLYWYQQILGQGPKLLIQFQNNGVVDDSQLPKDRFSAERLKGVDSTLKIQPAKLEDSAVYLCASSPTGTETDTQYFGPGTRLTVL.

This clonotype was observed a handful of times. The CDR3 DNA sequence: TGTGCCACCAGTGATTCCGCAGCAGGGCTAGCGGGAGGATTCGGGGAGTTCTTC. Its translation is CATSDSAAGLAGGFGEFF. This chain uses TRBV24-1 with TRBJ2-1; 11 nucleotides match TRBD2. This CDR3 region has 18 residues. The germline CDR1 and CDR2 sequences are KGHDR and SFDVKD. V lost 2 bases, J lost 14 bases, and 19 bases stayed unmatched.

V is TRBV28 and J is TRBJ1-2; perhaps TRBD1 as D (6 bases). Deletions cut 8 bases from V and 8 bases from J, with 18 bases between. In germline, CDR1 is MDHEN, CDR2 SYDVKM. The CDR3 runs to 13 residues. The CDR3 sequence is CASYRVPLGGYTF. The CDR3, as DNA: TGTGCCAGCTACAGGGTGCCGCTCGGGGGCTACACCTTC.

The genes are TRBV3-1 and TRBJ1-4; D ambiguous. With 2 bases removed from V and 4 bases from J, the gap between germline ends came to 11 bases. The CDR3 totals 15 residues. The germline gives CDR1 LGHDT, CDR2 YNNKEL (reference sequence). The CDR3 region is CASSQMTEYNEKLFF. The CDR3 DNA reads TGTGCCAGCAGCCAAATGACGGAATATAATGAAAAACTGTTTTTT.

This clonotype was counted only a few times. The rearrangement links TRBV7-2 to TRBJ1-4; 7 bases fit TRBD1. Germline values: CDR1 SGHTA, CDR2 FQGNSA. The CDR3 runs to 15 residues. The V gene end was trimmed by 1 base and the J gene end by 8 bases; junction bases not matched to a gene: 7. In DNA form, the CDR3 reads TGTGCCAGCAGCTTAGTCGGCCAGGGACAGGAAAAACTGTTTTTT. Translating it yields CASSLVGQGQEKLFF.

The genes are TRBV5-5 and TRBJ1-1, with 9 bases fitting TRBD1. V trimming: 5 bases; J trimming: 4 bases; junction bases outside the gene matches: 6. CDR1 and CDR2 from the germline V gene are SGHKS and YYEKEE (reference sequence). The CDR3 spans 14 residues. The CDR3 protein is CASRYRGQSTEAFF. The DNA for the CDR3 is TGTGCCAGCAGATACAGGGGGCAGAGCACTGAAGCTTTCTTT.

This clonotype was seen repeatedly, ten times or more. DNA of the CDR3: TGCAGTGCTCCTCCGAGGGGGCTCATGAACACTGAAGCTTTCTTT. It is translated as CSAPPRGLMNTEAFF. This chain connects TRBV20-1 to TRBJ1-1, with 7 bases identical to TRBD1. J gave up 0 bases and V 5 bases, and 9 bases lay outside the gene matches. Germline CDR1 is DFQATT and CDR2 is SNEGSKA (reference sequence). The CDR3 is 15 amino acids.

This clonotype came up many times. J is TRBJ2-2 and V is TRBV6-5; 9 positions agree with TRBD2. CDR1 and CDR2 from the germline V gene are MNHEY and SVGAGI. The trim removed 0 bases at V and 2 bases at J, leaving 10 bases unmatched. The CDR3 length is 19 residues. CDR3 sequence reads: CASSYSRTSVALNTGELFF. For the CDR3, the DNA is TGTGCCAGCAGTTACTCGCGGACTAGCGTAGCCCTTAACACCGGGGAGCTGTTTTTT.

This clonotype was seen a handful of times. The chain couples TRBV19 to TRBJ2-5; unclear D gene. Germline V gene lookup returns CDR1 LNHDA and CDR2 SQIVND (reference sequence). Trimming removed 5 bases from V and 5 bases from J, with 15 bases in between. This CDR3 is built from 14 residues. CDR3 coding DNA: TGTGCCAGTAGTCCCCCCCAGTCTTCGGAGACCCAGTACTTC. Protein: CASSPPQSSETQYF.

The chain is built from TRBV20-1 and TRBJ2-5; D perhaps matches TRBD2 (6 bases). V was trimmed by 6 bases and J by 3 bases, leaving 11 bases between them. The CDR3 totals 12 residues. Germline assignment: CDR1 DFQATT and CDR2 SNEGSKA (reference sequence). DNA of the CDR3: TGCAGTGCACCGGGAGTCGAAGAGACCCAGTACTTC. This codes for CSAPGVEETQYF.

The table lists this clonotype with many counts. The J gene is TRBJ2-1, the V gene TRBV12-3 or TRBV12-4, with a possible D match to TRBD1 (6 bases). This CDR3 comprises 16 residues. V was trimmed by 2 bases and J by 6 bases, leaving 17 bases between them. The CDR3 is CASSLPIVQGSNEQFF. In nucleotides, the CDR3 is TGTGCCAGCAGTTTACCTATCGTCCAGGGGAGCAATGAGCAGTTCTTC.

This clonotype was picked up many times. J is TRBJ1-5 and V is TRBV7-9; D uncertain. Germline lookup yields CDR1 SEHNR and CDR2 FQNEAQ (reference sequence). Trimming cost V 5 bases and J 7 bases, with 12 bases left between them. CDR3 length: 13 amino acids. The chain's CDR3 is CASSRGVGQPQHF. CDR3 in DNA: TGTGCCAGCAGCCGGGGAGTTGGGCAGCCCCAGCATTTT.

Ten or more counts support this clonotype. V and J are TRBV12-3 or TRBV12-4 and TRBJ1-2, with D tentatively TRBD1 (5 bases). The CDR3 has 13 amino acids. V lost 1 base to trimming and J lost 5 bases, with 8 bases between them. Written as DNA, the CDR3 is TGTGCCAGCAGTTTAGGGGGGGAATATGGCTACACCTTC. This gives the protein CASSLGGEYGYTF.

This clonotype was counted at least ten times. The chain carries TRBV2 and TRBJ2-1; D is perhaps TRBD1 (6 bases). Trimming pared 3 bases from V and 9 bases from J, leaving 6 bases between. The CDR3 consists of 11 residues. The germline gives CDR1 SNHLY, CDR2 FYNNEI. The CDR3 region is CASSDRGEQFF. CDR3 DNA sequence: TGTGCCAGCAGTGACAGGGGTGAGCAGTTCTTC.

This sequence joins TRBV5-5 and TRBJ1-1, with a weak D call TRBD1 (5 bases). This CDR3 is built from 15 residues. Trimming removed 0 bases at V and 1 base at J, with 10 bases between. Germline V CDR1 and CDR2: SGHKS, YYEKEE (reference sequence). CDR3: CASSLGDWGNTEAFF. CDR3 bases: TGTGCCAGCAGCTTGGGGGACTGGGGGAACACTGAAGCTTTCTTT.

This clonotype was seen many times. This chain connects TRBV5-1 to TRBJ2-1; D unclear. There are 13 residues in the CDR3. The germline V gene encodes CDR1 SGHRS and CDR2 YFSETQ. Trimming took off 0 bases at V and 4 bases at J, with 5 bases between the two ends. CDR3 sequence: CASSLDRYNEQFF. The CDR3 nucleotides read TGCGCCAGCAGCTTGGACAGATACAATGAGCAGTTCTTC.

The chain uses TRBV5-1 and TRBJ2-6; D is undetermined. The V gene lost 6 bases and the J gene lost 0 bases, with 7 bases spanning the gap. CDR3 length: 14 residues. Germline V gene sequence: CDR1 SGHRS, CDR2 YFSETQ. The CDR3 is CASTQSSGANVLTF. In nucleotides, the CDR3 is TGCGCCAGCACCCAGAGCTCTGGGGCCAACGTCCTGACTTTC.